The sequence of this TCR beta chain was determined in a study of OX40 agonist ivuxolimab in advanced cancers. Study summary: Dose-escalation patients suffered from hepatocellular carcinoma, melanoma, renal cell or head and neck cancer.

Germline loops: CDR1 MNHEY, CDR2 SVGAGI. V lost 6 bases and J 0 bases, leaving 4 bases between the germline ends. The CDR3 is 12 residues long. Clones were read by immunoSEQ multiplex PCR, and TCRdb kept only the in-frame ones, dropping some. The table has tens of thousands of clones, more than 85% seen once; the top ten hold about 6.6%. The sample in question was CD4+ or CD8+ T cells sorted from blood, obtained in a trial of the OX40 agonist ivuxolimab. The rearrangement links TRBV6-5 to TRBJ2-3; no reliable D call. This receptor was taken from an adult with an advanced solid tumor such as melanoma, head and neck, liver or kidney cancer. CDR3 DNA sequence: TGTGCCAGCAGCCCGAGCACAGATACGCAGTATTTT. Its protein is CASSPSTDTQYF.